The subject of this entry is one TCR beta chain. Only in-frame clones appear in the TCRdb table, and some are missing; sequencing was by immunoSEQ multiplex PCR. The data show tens of thousands of clones, roughly nine tenths seen once. The source of the sample is a study of T cells in tuberculosis. CDR1 GTSNPN and CDR2 SVGIG come from the germline V gene (reference sequence). The junction had 11 bases not matched to a gene; V was cut back by 4 bases and J by 0 bases. This CDR3 has 17 amino acids. Time point defined: new active TB diagnosis, blood taken before or within 7 days of starting treatment. Included patients were adults of at least 18, HIV-seronegative, South African.

This specimen consisted of PBMCs, obtained at tuberculosis diagnosis. The sequence was obtained from an adult with tuberculosis. Some clones in this sample may be carry-over from other donors' samples. The chain recombines TRBV30 with TRBJ1-3; TRBD1 agrees at 8 bases. CDR3 region: CAWNDWTGNPSGNTIYF. The CDR3 DNA reads as TGTGCCTGGAACGACTGGACAGGGAACCCCTCTGGAAACACCATATATTTT.